Below, 21 T cell receptor beta chains from the same sample are listed, as sequenced in a study of memory CD4+ T cells and cytomegalovirus serostatus. Assay used: immunoSEQ multiplex PCR; TCRdb lists only in-frame clones, some missing. The sample consists of about 64,000 clones, roughly three quarters of them appearing once. The sort gate was single viable CD3+CD4+CD8-CD45RO+ cells for memory CD4+ T cells. The sequenced material came from memory CD4+ T cells from blood. The receptor set was obtained from an adult in good health and CMV-seronegative.

The chain has TRBV30 and TRBJ1-6, with D uncertain. The ends were cut back, 0 bases at V and 9 bases at J, with 9 bases in the middle. The CDR3 sequence is 13 residues long. CDR1 is GTSNPN, CDR2 SVGIG, per germline (reference sequence). The CDR3 sequence is CAWSVGDFSPLHF. CDR3 bases: TGTGCCTGGAGTGTAGGAGATTTTTCACCCCTCCACTTT.

The chain employs TRBV4-2 and TRBJ1-3; TRBD1 aligns across 8 bases. With 0 bases clipped from V and 3 bases from J, the junction kept 7 bases outside the gene matches. Germline-derived CDR1 and CDR2 are LGHNA and YNFKEQ. This CDR3 contains 17 residues. CDR3 coding DNA: TGTGCCAGCAGCCAAGATGGGGGACAGGCCTTTGGAAACACCATATATTTT. It translates to CASSQDGGQAFGNTIYF.

The chain joins TRBV18 to TRBJ2-5; a possible D gene is TRBD1 (6 bases). The germline V and J ends were trimmed by 2 bases and 3 bases, with 10 bases remaining between them. The CDR3 runs 14 residues. Germline CDR1 and CDR2: KGHSH and LQKENI. CDR3 DNA sequence: TGTGCCAGCTCACCAAGGGACATCGAAGAGACCCAGTACTTC. This translates into CASSPRDIEETQYF.

The rearrangement links TRBV7-3 to TRBJ1-5, with D unclear. The length of the CDR3 is 13 residues. Germline CDR1 and CDR2: SGHTA and FQGTGA. V gave up 2 bases and J gave up 4 bases, with 6 bases separating them. The CDR3 nucleotides are TGTGCCAGCAGCTTAGACCAAAATCAGCCCCAGCATTTT. Translating it yields CASSLDQNQPQHF.

This sequence joins TRBV6-1 and TRBJ1-1, with a tentative D call TRBD1 (6 bases). The V end lost 6 bases, the J end lost 1 base, and 9 bases lay between the germline ends. This CDR3 spans 13 amino acids. Germline V gene lookup returns CDR1 MNHNS and CDR2 SASEGT. The CDR3 reads CASRGHSNTEAFF. CDR3 nucleotides: TGTGCCAGCAGGGGACACTCGAACACTGAAGCTTTCTTT.

The rearrangement links TRBV30 to TRBJ1-1; 7 nucleotides agree with TRBD1. V lost 5 bases, J lost 0 bases, and 15 bases stayed unmatched. The CDR3 loop spans 17 amino acids. The germline gives CDR1 GTSNPN, CDR2 SVGIG (reference sequence). CDR3 amino acids: CAWAGTALSPVNTEAFF. CDR3 sequence (DNA): TGTGCCTGGGCCGGGACAGCCCTATCGCCGGTGAACACTGAAGCTTTCTTT.

This chain connects TRBV7-9 to TRBJ1-2, with a possible D match to TRBD1 (5 bases). Deletions cut 1 base from V and 8 bases from J, with 11 bases between. The CDR3 is made up of 13 amino acids. The V gene's germline CDR1 is SEHNR and CDR2 FQNEAQ (reference sequence). CDR3 sequence (DNA): TGTGCCAGCAGCTTAGTAGAGGGGTACGGCTACACCTTC. The encoded protein is CASSLVEGYGYTF.

This clone was seen a few times. This chain links TRBV5-1 with TRBJ2-3; 13 bases match TRBD2. In germline, CDR1 is SGHRS, CDR2 YFSETQ. V gave up 4 bases and J gave up 6 bases; unmatched junction bases: 11. The CDR3 extends over 17 amino acids. In DNA form, the CDR3 reads TGCGCCAGCAGCCCCAGTCCCGGGACTAGCGGGATCGATACGCAGTATTTT. Its protein is CASSPSPGTSGIDTQYF.

Comment on this clone: A much larger clone differs by one base, so this may be a read error. Other DNA sequences in this sample translate to the same CDR3. The chain joins TRBV6-6 to TRBJ1-3, with TRBD1 identical over 7 bases. With V trimmed by 5 bases and J by 0 bases, 1 base remained unmatched. The CDR3 totals 14 residues. Germline CDR1 MNHNY, CDR2 SVGAGI (reference sequence). The CDR3 sequence is CASSNRGSGNTIYF. The CDR3 DNA follows: TGTGCCAGCAGTAACAGGGGCTCTGGAAACACCATATATTTT.

The rearrangement uses TRBV19 and TRBJ1-4; D is uncertain. The V end was cut by 4 bases, the J end by 6 bases, with 12 bases between. The CDR3 sequence is 14 residues long. Germline CDR1 and CDR2: LNHDA and SQIVND (reference sequence). The CDR3 DNA reads as TGTGCCAGTAGTAGGTTCGGCACTGATGAAAAACTGTTTTTT. It translates to CASSRFGTDEKLFF. Full variable domain (missing parts from reference TRBV19 and TRBJ1-4): DGGITQSPKYLFRKEGQNVTLSCEQNLNHDAMYWYRQDPGQGLRLIYYSQIVNDFQKGDIAEGYSVSREKKESFPLTVTSAQKNPTAFYLCASSRFGTDEKLFFGSGTQLSVL.

This rearrangement joins TRBV5-4 to TRBJ2-6; D perhaps matches TRBD1 (5 bases). V lost 4 bases, J lost 2 bases, and 10 bases lay in between. Germline V lookup: CDR1 SGHNT, CDR2 YYREEE (reference sequence). The CDR3 length is 15 residues. CDR3 loop: CASSRTGTGANVLTF. For the CDR3, the DNA is TGTGCCAGCAGCCGCACAGGAACTGGGGCCAACGTCCTGACTTTC.

The chain recombines TRBV5-1 with TRBJ2-1; D remains unclear. The CDR3 is 15 amino acids. The V end lost 0 bases, the J end lost 2 bases, and 9 bases lay between the germline ends. In germline, CDR1 is SGHRS, CDR2 YFSETQ. The DNA of the CDR3 is TGCGCCAGCAGCTTGGTTCCGGGCACCTACAATGAGCAGTTCTTC. Protein product: CASSLVPGTYNEQFF.

V and J are TRBV6-5 and TRBJ1-1, with 7 bases lining up with TRBD1. The CDR3 extends over 13 amino acids. Unmatched junction bases numbered 4, after V lost 5 bases and J lost 4 bases. CDR1 and CDR2 from the germline V gene are MNHEY and SVGAGI. The CDR3 nucleotides read TGTGCCAGCAGTCGACAGGGTGGCACTGAAGCTTTCTTT. It encodes CASSRQGGTEAFF.

This sequence joins TRBV30 and TRBJ2-7, with a tentative D call TRBD1 (6 bases). The CDR3 runs to 15 residues. Germline V gene lookup returns CDR1 GTSNPN and CDR2 SVGIG (reference sequence). Trimming took off 2 bases at V and 0 bases at J, with 14 bases between the two ends. CDR3 coding DNA: TGTGCCTGGAGTCAGGATACAGGGTTCTCCTACGAGCAGTACTTC. Residues: CAWSQDTGFSYEQYF.

The CDR3 sequence is CASSLHIEGEKLFF. The CDR3 DNA reads as TGTGCCAGCAGTCTCCATATTGAGGGTGAAAAACTGTTTTTT. The gene calls are TRBV6-1 and TRBJ1-4; D call uncertain. Trimming removed 5 bases at V and 7 bases at J, with 14 bases between. The CDR3 loop spans 14 amino acids. Per the germline V gene, CDR1 is MNHNS and CDR2 is SASEGT.

The chain recombines TRBV5-1 with TRBJ2-2; 10 bases match TRBD1. The V gene end was trimmed by 3 bases and the J gene end by 6 bases; junction bases not matched to a gene: 11. There are 17 residues in the CDR3. Per germline, CDR1 SGHRS and CDR2 YFSETQ. In DNA form, the CDR3 reads TGCGCCAGCAGCTCCGCCGGGACAGGGGCTAGGCCCGGGGAGCTGTTTTTT. It codes for CASSSAGTGARPGELFF.

This sequence joins TRBV4-2 and TRBJ2-7; tentatively, D is TRBD2 (6 bases). The germline gives CDR1 LGHNA, CDR2 YNFKEQ. The CDR3 runs 14 residues. The germline V and J ends were trimmed by 0 bases and 3 bases, with 9 bases remaining between them. The CDR3 region has the DNA TGTGCCAGCAGCCAAGATGGGCGGGACTACGAGCAGTACTTC. As protein: CASSQDGRDYEQYF.

The rearrangement joins TRBV4-2 to TRBJ1-1, with D possibly TRBD1 on 5 matching bases. Germline V gene data show CDR1 as LGHNA and CDR2 as YNFKEQ. V was pared by 0 bases and J by 1 base, with 15 bases between. The length of the CDR3 is 17 residues. CDR3 loop: CASSQDAQAQGNTEAFF. The CDR3 nucleotides read TGTGCCAGCAGCCAAGATGCCCAAGCCCAGGGGAACACTGAAGCTTTCTTT.

In the case of this clone: Other DNA sequences in this specimen translate into the identical CDR3. This chain uses TRBV7-2 with TRBJ2-5; D is unclear. V shed 0 bases and J shed 5 bases, with 7 bases lying between them. CDR1 and CDR2 from the germline V gene are SGHTA and FQGNSA. The length of the CDR3 is 13 residues. CDR3 DNA sequence: TGTGCCAGCAGCTTAGCTCCCCGGGAGACCCAGTACTTC. Its protein is CASSLAPRETQYF.

The chain carries TRBV29-1 and TRBJ1-1, with TRBD1 identical over 10 bases. V gave up 7 bases and J gave up 7 bases; unmatched junction bases: 6. This CDR3 has 12 residues. Looked up from germline, CDR1 is SQVTM and CDR2 is ANQGSEA. The CDR3 protein is CSAGTGDGEAFF. The CDR3 nucleotides are TGCAGCGCCGGGACAGGGGATGGTGAAGCTTTCTTT.

J is TRBJ1-2 and V is TRBV6-5; 10 bases map to TRBD1. The V segment lost 6 bases and the J segment 3 bases; nucleotides outside the gene matches: 7. CDR3 length equals 15 residues. Per the germline V gene, CDR1 is MNHEY and CDR2 is SVGAGI. CDR3 region: CASRTPGTGDYGYTF. The CDR3 bases are TGTGCCAGCAGAACACCCGGGACAGGGGACTATGGCTACACCTTC.